Presented here are 6 T cell receptor beta chains from one specimen sequenced in a study of OX40 agonist ivuxolimab in advanced cancers. TCRdb's copy holds only in-frame clones and misses some; the assay was immunoSEQ multiplex PCR. The repertoire consists of about 86,000 clones, with 91% occurring once and the leading ten covering 8.7%. Sequenced material: CD4+ or CD8+ T cells sorted from blood, taken in a trial of the OX40 agonist ivuxolimab. Source of these receptors: an adult with an advanced solid tumor such as melanoma, head and neck, liver or kidney cancer.

This chain links TRBV30 with TRBJ1-1; TRBD1 is a possible D gene (6 bases). CDR1 and CDR2 (germline): GTSNPN, SVGIG (reference sequence). The ends were cut back, 8 bases at V and 1 base at J, with 17 bases in the middle. The length of the CDR3 is 14 residues. The CDR3 here is CAGDRGGSNTEAFF. The CDR3 DNA sequence: TGTGCCGGGGATCGCGGGGGCTCGAACACTGAAGCTTTCTTT.

The rearrangement links TRBV4-2 to TRBJ2-7; D gene uncertain. CDR1 is LGHNA, CDR2 YNFKEQ, per germline. Trimming took 1 base from V and 5 from J, leaving 15 bases between them. The CDR3 extends over 15 amino acids. The CDR3 loop is CASSQAVSNPDEQYF. The CDR3 DNA follows: TGTGCCAGCAGCCAAGCGGTTAGCAACCCAGACGAGCAGTACTTC.

This chain links TRBV5-6 with TRBJ2-1; a weak D match, TRBD1 (6 bases). The CDR3 has 16 amino acids. V lost 5 bases, J lost 1 base, and 16 bases lay in between. CDR1 and CDR2 from the germline V gene are SGHDT and YYEEEE. CDR3 sequence reads: CASRGAPTESYNEQFF. The CDR3 DNA reads as TGTGCCAGCAGGGGGGCACCTACAGAATCCTACAATGAGCAGTTCTTC.

V and J are TRBV7-8 and TRBJ2-1; D could derive from TRBD1 or TRBD2 (7 bases each). The CDR3 is 15 amino acids. The V and J ends lost 6 bases and 1 base respectively, with 13 bases between them. Germline V CDR1 and CDR2: SGHVS, FQNEAQ. The CDR3 nucleotides are TGTGCCAGCAGTTTTCAGGGGGGGTCCTACAATGAGCAGTTCTTC. It codes for CASSFQGGSYNEQFF. The complete variable domain, with remaining parts taken from reference TRBV7-8 and TRBJ2-1, reads GAGVSQSPRYKVAKRGQDVALRCDPISGHVSLFWYQQALGQGPEFLTYFQNEAQLDKSGLPSDRFFAERPEGSVSTLKIQRTQQEDSAVYLCASSFQGGSYNEQFFGPGTRLTVL.

The chain combines TRBV12-5 with TRBJ2-7; D call uncertain. Trimming cost V 5 bases and J 3 bases, with 8 bases left between them. Per germline, CDR1 LGHNT and CDR2 FRNRAP. There are 12 residues in the CDR3. CDR3 sequence: CASGGSYYEQYF. CDR3 nucleotide sequence: TGTGCTAGTGGTGGGTCCTACTACGAGCAGTACTTC.

The chain has TRBV11-3 and TRBJ2-3; D not certain. Trimming took 5 bases from V and 1 from J, leaving 16 bases between them. The CDR3 spans 16 residues. The germline CDR1 and CDR2 sequences are SGHNT and YENEEA. CDR3 residues: CASSPRIQGGTDTQYF. For the CDR3, the DNA is TGTGCCAGCAGCCCACGGATTCAAGGAGGCACAGATACGCAGTATTTT.